The 3 T cell receptor beta chains listed next were all sequenced from one sample in a study of T cell responses to AZD1222 COVID-19 vaccine. Clones were sequenced by immunoSEQ multiplex PCR, and TCRdb holds only the in-frame ones, with some missing. The table includes 100,000 to 150,000 clones, 91% detected once. The starting material was peripheral blood, obtained 28 days after the second AZD1222 dose. These receptors were obtained from an adult who received the AZD1222 COVID-19 vaccine.

V usage is TRBV6-5 and J usage is TRBJ2-2; D unclear. The CDR3 consists of 11 residues. The V and J ends lost 7 bases and 4 bases respectively, with 4 bases between them. Germline values: CDR1 MNHEY, CDR2 SVGAGI. CDR3 protein: CASTGTGELFF. CDR3 sequence (DNA): TGTGCCAGCACAGGCACCGGGGAGCTGTTTTTT.

V and J are TRBV5-4 and TRBJ2-3, with D perhaps TRBD1 or TRBD2 (5 bases each). The germline V gene encodes CDR1 SGHNT and CDR2 YYREEE (reference sequence). CDR3 length equals 15 residues. Deletions cut 5 bases from V and 0 bases from J, with 13 bases between. CDR3 nucleotide sequence: TGTGCCAGCAGGGCCGGGACGCTGAGCACAGATACGCAGTATTTT. This sequence encodes CASRAGTLSTDTQYF.

This chain uses TRBV7-6 with TRBJ2-7, with D possibly matching TRBD2 (7 bases). Trimming took 2 bases from V and 2 from J, leaving 13 bases between them. The CDR3 runs 15 residues. Germline CDR1 reads SGHVS; CDR2 reads FNYEAQ. This CDR3 reads CASSLQGGGPYEQYV. The CDR3 nucleotides read TGTGCCAGCAGCTTACAAGGGGGGGGCCCCTACGAGCAGTACGTC.